These T cell receptor beta chains were read from a single sample in a study of blood T cell repertoires in COVID-19. Sequencing was performed with immunoSEQ multiplex PCR; in TCRdb, only in-frame clones are kept and a portion is missing. The sample holds some 150,000 clones; 86% are singletons and the top ten take roughly 4%. Sequenced sample: PBMCs or T cells enriched from blood (not recorded which). The source of these receptors is a middle-aged man who had recovered from COVID-19. The CDR3 runs from the conserved cysteine through the conserved F or W. The order of the fields is J gene, D gene, clone size, V gene, CDR3 DNA, CDR3 protein. A D gene is named only where the DNA matches it firmly. Expanded clones are given a class, and other clones once, few, many or no size at all.

j_call: TRBJ2-2; d_call: TRBD2; clone_size: -; v_call: TRBV6-4; cdr3_nt: TGTGCCAGCAGTCCAGAAGCGGGGAGCACCGGGGAGCTGTTTTTT; cdr3_aa: CASSPEAGSTGELFF
j_call: TRBJ1-1; d_call: TRBD1; clone_size: -; v_call: TRBV27; cdr3_nt: TGTGCCAGCAGTTGGGGGAAGGGGGCCGAAGCTTTCTTT; cdr3_aa: CASSWGKGAEAFF
j_call: TRBJ2-7; d_call: TRBD1; clone_size: -; v_call: TRBV7-9; cdr3_nt: TGTGCCAGCAGCTCCGGGACAGGGGACTACGAGCAGTACTTC; cdr3_aa: CASSSGTGDYEQYF
j_call: TRBJ2-7; d_call: -; clone_size: once; v_call: TRBV5-1; cdr3_nt: TGCGCCAGCAGCTTGGATGCGGGAAGCTCCTACGAGCAGTACTTC; cdr3_aa: CASSLDAGSSYEQYF
j_call: TRBJ1-2; d_call: TRBD1; clone_size: -; v_call: TRBV7-9; cdr3_nt: TGTGCCAGCAGCTTAGCACAGGGGGCTGGCTACACCTTC; cdr3_aa: CASSLAQGAGYTF
j_call: TRBJ1-2; d_call: -; clone_size: -; v_call: TRBV2; cdr3_nt: TGTGCCTCCGACCGGAAAGCGGGGGGCTACACCTTC; cdr3_aa: CASDRKAGGYTF
j_call: TRBJ1-1; d_call: -; clone_size: -; v_call: TRBV14; cdr3_nt: TGTGCCAGCAGCCAAGATTTGACTTTAGAAGCTTTCTTT; cdr3_aa: CASSQDLTLEAFF
j_call: TRBJ1-4; d_call: TRBD1; clone_size: -; v_call: TRBV28; cdr3_nt: TGTGCCTCTCGGGGGACAGGGGATGAAAAACTGTTTTTT; cdr3_aa: CASRGTGDEKLFF
j_call: TRBJ2-3; d_call: -; clone_size: -; v_call: TRBV7-9; cdr3_nt: TGTGCCAGCAGCTTTGCAGGGGGCACAGATACGCAGTATTTT; cdr3_aa: CASSFAGGTDTQYF
j_call: TRBJ2-1; d_call: TRBD1; clone_size: -; v_call: TRBV9; cdr3_nt: TGTGCCAGCAGCGACCGACAGGGCGACAATGAGCAGTTCTTC; cdr3_aa: CASSDRQGDNEQFF
j_call: TRBJ1-2; d_call: TRBD1; clone_size: -; v_call: TRBV18; cdr3_nt: TGTGCCAGCTCACCCCTAGGACAGGGGGACTATGGCTACACCTTC; cdr3_aa: CASSPLGQGDYGYTF
j_call: TRBJ2-1; d_call: -; clone_size: few; v_call: TRBV5-4; cdr3_nt: TGTGCCAGTGCGGTACAGGGAGACAATGAGCAGTTCTTC; cdr3_aa: CASAVQGDNEQFF
j_call: TRBJ1-2; d_call: -; clone_size: -; v_call: TRBV5-6; cdr3_nt: TGTGCCAGCAGCACCCCGAACTCCTATGGCTACACCTTC; cdr3_aa: CASSTPNSYGYTF
j_call: TRBJ1-1; d_call: TRBD1; clone_size: -; v_call: TRBV14; cdr3_nt: TGTGCCAGCAGCTACTGGACAGGGTTGAACACTGAAGCTTTCTTT; cdr3_aa: CASSYWTGLNTEAFF
j_call: TRBJ2-3; d_call: -; clone_size: -; v_call: TRBV7-2; cdr3_nt: TGTGCCAGCAGCCAAGACTATGGGACAGATACGCAGTATTTT; cdr3_aa: CASSQDYGTDTQYF
j_call: TRBJ2-1; d_call: TRBD2; clone_size: -; v_call: TRBV29-1; cdr3_nt: TGCAGCGTTGCCTTCCAAGGACTAGCGGGAGGAAACAATGAGCAGTTCTTC; cdr3_aa: CSVAFQGLAGGNNEQFF
j_call: TRBJ1-2; d_call: -; clone_size: -; v_call: TRBV13; cdr3_nt: TGTGCCAGCAGCTCCTCCGGGACTCAGGCGGTCTATGGCTACACCTTC; cdr3_aa: CASSSSGTQAVYGYTF
j_call: TRBJ2-3; d_call: TRBD1; clone_size: -; v_call: TRBV11-3; cdr3_nt: TGTGCCAGCAGCTTAGGGGACAGGGGGCGAACAGATACGCAGTATTTT; cdr3_aa: CASSLGDRGRTDTQYF
j_call: TRBJ2-5; d_call: -; clone_size: -; v_call: TRBV28; cdr3_nt: TGTGCCAGCAATACAGGGGGGGCGGAGACCCAGTACTTC; cdr3_aa: CASNTGGAETQYF
j_call: TRBJ1-1; d_call: -; clone_size: once; v_call: TRBV30; cdr3_nt: TGTGCCTGGAGTGTGAGGGTCATCACTGAAGCTTTCTTT; cdr3_aa: CAWSVRVITEAFF
j_call: TRBJ1-2; d_call: TRBD1; clone_size: few; v_call: TRBV10-1; cdr3_nt: TGCGCCAGCAGATTAGACAGGGAGCACGGCTACACCTTC; cdr3_aa: CASRLDREHGYTF
j_call: TRBJ1-1; d_call: -; clone_size: once; v_call: TRBV9; cdr3_nt: TGTGCCAGCAGCCCCCGTCTGAACACTGAAGCTTTCTTT; cdr3_aa: CASSPRLNTEAFF
j_call: TRBJ1-1; d_call: -; clone_size: -; v_call: TRBV28; cdr3_nt: TGTGCCAGCAGTTTATTGAACAGACTGAACACTGAAGCTTTCTTT; cdr3_aa: CASSLLNRLNTEAFF
j_call: TRBJ2-2; d_call: TRBD2; clone_size: -; v_call: TRBV7-9; cdr3_nt: TGTGCCAGCAGCCCCGCCCAGACTAGCGGATACACCGGGGAGCTGTTTTTT; cdr3_aa: CASSPAQTSGYTGELFF
j_call: TRBJ1-1; d_call: -; clone_size: once; v_call: TRBV6-4; cdr3_nt: TGTGCCAGCAGTGACGCCGGACAGATGAACACTGAAGCTTTCTTT; cdr3_aa: CASSDAGQMNTEAFF
j_call: TRBJ2-4; d_call: TRBD1; clone_size: -; v_call: TRBV7-3; cdr3_nt: TGTGCCAGCAGCGCCCCCGGGACAGAAAACATTCAGTACTTC; cdr3_aa: CASSAPGTENIQYF
j_call: TRBJ1-4; d_call: TRBD1; clone_size: -; v_call: TRBV28; cdr3_nt: TGTGCCAGCAGCCCCGGGACAGCTAATGAAAAACTGTTTTTT; cdr3_aa: CASSPGTANEKLFF
j_call: TRBJ1-2; d_call: -; clone_size: -; v_call: TRBV5-4; cdr3_nt: TGTGCCAGCAGCTTGAAGGCAGGGGCCACCTATGGCTACACCTTC; cdr3_aa: CASSLKAGATYGYTF
j_call: TRBJ2-5; d_call: TRBD2; clone_size: -; v_call: TRBV28; cdr3_nt: TGTGCCAGCAGTTTCAGCGGGGTGGAGACCCAGTACTTC; cdr3_aa: CASSFSGVETQYF
j_call: TRBJ2-5; d_call: -; clone_size: -; v_call: TRBV28; cdr3_nt: TGTGCCAGCAGGTGGGGCCTGCTTGCGACCCAGTACTTC; cdr3_aa: CASRWGLLATQYF
j_call: TRBJ2-5; d_call: -; clone_size: -; v_call: TRBV7-5; cdr3_nt: TGTGCCCCAGGGGCTAGTCGAGAGACCCAGTACTTC; cdr3_aa: CAPGASRETQYF
j_call: TRBJ1-2; d_call: TRBD1; clone_size: -; v_call: TRBV12-3/TRBV12-4; cdr3_nt: TGTGCCAGCAGCCTGGGACAGGGGCATGGCTACACCTTC; cdr3_aa: CASSLGQGHGYTF
j_call: TRBJ1-6; d_call: TRBD1; clone_size: -; v_call: TRBV30; cdr3_nt: TGTGCCTGGAGTGACAGGGGGACGATCCTAGGGTCACCCCTCCACTTT; cdr3_aa: CAWSDRGTILGSPLHF
j_call: TRBJ2-1; d_call: -; clone_size: -; v_call: TRBV4-3; cdr3_nt: TGCGCCAGCAGCCGCCTCTGGACAGGGCGGGGGGGGAGCTCCTACAATGAGCAGTTCTTC; cdr3_aa: CASSRLWTGRGGSSYNEQFF
j_call: TRBJ2-5; d_call: -; clone_size: -; v_call: TRBV7-2; cdr3_nt: TGTGCCAGCAGCTTAGAGGGGGGGAGGGGTTTCCTGTGGGCCCAGTACTTC; cdr3_aa: CASSLEGGRGFLWAQYF
j_call: TRBJ2-2; d_call: -; clone_size: -; v_call: TRBV25-1; cdr3_nt: TGTGCCAGCAATCTCCCGGGGACCGGGGAGCTGTTTTTT; cdr3_aa: CASNLPGTGELFF
j_call: TRBJ1-1; d_call: -; clone_size: -; v_call: TRBV7-8; cdr3_nt: TGTGCCAGCAGCTCCACACTGAACACTGAAGCTTTCTTT; cdr3_aa: CASSSTLNTEAFF
j_call: TRBJ1-5; d_call: -; clone_size: -; v_call: TRBV19; cdr3_nt: TGTGCCAGTAGTAAGGTCCGGGGGGTGGGCAATCAGCCCCAGCATTTT; cdr3_aa: CASSKVRGVGNQPQHF